A single T cell receptor (beta chain) is shown here with its context. TCRdb analysed the RT-PCR reads with MiXCR anew, one entry per CDR3 protein. The profile shows around 700,000 distinct CDR3 sequences, more than 13% of them singletons. The CDR3 is 11 residues long. Germline-derived CDR1 and CDR2 are LGHNA and YNFKEQ. V dropped 7 bases and J dropped 11 bases, with 13 bases sitting between them. The clonotype was recovered from a female donor in good health, serving as a healthy control. The chain joins TRBV4-2 to TRBJ2-3; D not certain. The sequenced material came from memory CD4+ T cells from blood. CDR3 region: CASKALGEQYF. Here the CDR3 DNA reads TGTGCCAGCAAGGCTCTTGGTGAGCAGTATTTT.